These T cell receptor beta chains were read from a single sample in a study of blood T cell repertoires in COVID-19. Assay used: immunoSEQ multiplex PCR; TCRdb lists only in-frame clones, some missing. The sample has approximately 41,000 clones, approximately 88% seen once. Material for sequencing was peripheral blood. The receptor source for this set is a middle-aged woman with acute or convalescent COVID-19. CDR3s include the opening cysteine and the closing phenylalanine or tryptophan. A D gene is named only where the DNA matches it firmly. Only some rows state a clone size, as once, few, many or a class for expanded clones.

len	v_gene	d_gene	j_gene	abundance	CDR3nt	CDR3aa
15	TRBV28	.	TRBJ1-4	.	TGTGCCAGCAGTTTGCGGGGACTGATTAATGAAAAACTGTTTTTT	CASSLRGLINEKLFF
16	TRBV5-1	TRBD1	TRBJ2-5	.	TGCGCCAGCAGCCCGAGACAGGGGGGCGACCAAGAGACCCAGTACTTC	CASSPRQGGDQETQYF
12	TRBV10-3	TRBD1	TRBJ1-1	.	TGTGCCATCAGTGCAGGACAGGGTGAAGCTTTCTTT	CAISAGQGEAFF
15	TRBV9	TRBD1	TRBJ1-4	once	TGTGCCAGCAGCGTCCGGGACAGGGGTAATGAAAAACTGTTTTTT	CASSVRDRGNEKLFF
12	TRBV6-1	TRBD1	TRBJ1-1	.	TGTGCCAGCAGTGAAGGGGGACAGGAAGCTTTCTTT	CASSEGGQEAFF
14	TRBV9	TRBD1	TRBJ1-5	.	TGTGCCAGCAGCACCGGGACAGGGAATCAGCCCCAGCATTTT	CASSTGTGNQPQHF
15	TRBV28	.	TRBJ2-2	.	TGTGCCAGCAGTTTATGGGCAGCGAACACCGGGGAGCTGTTTTTT	CASSLWAANTGELFF
14	TRBV6-5	.	TRBJ1-1	once	TGTGCCAGCAGTTCAGTCAGGGGACAAACTGAAGCTTTCTTT	CASSSVRGQTEAFF
13	TRBV10-2	.	TRBJ1-1	few	TGCGCCAGCAGCCCGACGGGGAACACTGAAGCTTTCTTT	CASSPTGNTEAFF
13	TRBV5-4	TRBD2	TRBJ2-7	.	TGTGCCAGCAGCCCCCTGGGAGGGTCCGAGCAGTACTTC	CASSPLGGSEQYF
16	TRBV7-3	TRBD2	TRBJ2-2	.	TGTGCCAGCAGCTTAGGACTAGCGGGAGGAACCGGGGAGCTGTTTTTT	CASSLGLAGGTGELFF
16	TRBV21-1	.	TRBJ2-7	.	TGTGCCAGCAGCCGTAAAGACAGGAACTTCTCCTACGAGCAGTACTTC	CASSRKDRNFSYEQYF
13	TRBV3-1/TRBV3-2	.	TRBJ2-7	.	TGTGCCAGCAGCCTGAGCGGGTCTTACGAGCAGTACTTC	CASSLSGSYEQYF
13	TRBV6-4	.	TRBJ1-1	.	TGTGCCAGCAGCTACCAGGGGAACACTGAAGCTTTCTTT	CASSYQGNTEAFF
14	TRBV30	.	TRBJ1-1	.	TGTGCCTGGAGATCCCGGGGGGGAGTCACTGAAGCTTTCTTT	CAWRSRGGVTEAFF
20	TRBV5-8	TRBD1	TRBJ2-1	.	TGTGCCAGCAGCCCAGGTTGGATCGGACAGGGGGCTACTAGCGGGAATGAGCAGTTCTTC	CASSPGWIGQGATSGNEQFF